This record concerns one T cell receptor beta chain sequence. The antigen it binds to is not known. No qualities accompany the bases; no much larger clone lies one base away. The sample originates from a study of blood T cell repertoires in COVID-19 (dated by TCRdb to the early 2020s). Background on the whole study: Samples from collaborators originated in the United States, Italy and Spain and spanned both the acute and convalescent phases of COVID-19. The samples were drawn from the first 160 participants of the ongoing ImmuneRACE study and from some 1,300 subjects provided by 6 global collaborators. Nearly every sample came with metadata listing a de-identified subject ID, COVID-19 status, age in years and sex. Where available, HLA class I and class II types were taken from metadata supplied by the sample provider and were not determined by assay-based typing. Deeply sampled blood TCRbeta repertoires from subjects exposed to, actively infected with, or recovered from COVID-19 were included in the dataset. A freely available public database, intended as a resource for researchers studying the immune response to SARS-CoV-2, is where the repertoires were released. The material from the prospective study consisted of cDNA or gDNA derived from T cells, B-cell-depleted T cells, or PBMCs. The paper as a whole reports these results and caveats: The amount of clinical and demographic metadata varied by source and participant and was provided uncurated.

Unmatched junction bases come to 14, with V trimmed by 4 bases and J by 8 bases. Per the germline V gene, SGDLS is the CDR1 and YYNGEE is the CDR2. Counted from cysteine to phenylalanine, this CDR3 has 16 amino acids. Only CDR3 DNA is held: 48 bases, read in frame from base 1. Collaborating institutions collected whole blood in K2EDTA tubes following their own protocols. For TCRbeta analysis, collaborators shipped samples in one of three forms: frozen whole blood, isolated PBMCs, or DNA extracted from either of those sample types. TCRbeta CDR3 regions were amplified from genomic DNA using the immunoSEQ Assay, a bias-controlled multiplex PCR. The study's own analysis went as follows. Within the assay, amplification of reference gene primers was used to estimate how many nucleated cells each sample contained. Sequence reads were collapsed and filtered to measure the absolute abundance of every unique TCRbeta CDR3 rearrangement. For each sample, productive Simpson clonality was calculated as the square root of Simpson's diversity index across productive rearrangements. Not all clones reach the TCRdb copy of this immuneACCESS table, which keeps in-frame sequences only. Checked studies attribute under half of the gap to unresolved V genes and leave the rest unexplained. From that table come the V and J calls and clone size; the DNA was used to work out D and trimming. This sample comprises 150,000 to 200,000 clones, around 81% of them detected only once. The leading ten clones occupy approximately 2.4% of the sample.

The chain uses TRBV9 and TRBJ2-4; 8 bases in between match TRBD1. Material for sequencing was peripheral blood. The origin of this receptor is a human donor with acute or convalescent COVID-19. The donor label of this sample is uncertain. CDR3 protein: CASSSDRAAASDIQYF. Here is the DNA: TGTGCCAGCAGCTCGGACAGGGCCGCTGCATCGGACATTCAGTACTTC.